The 26 T cell receptor beta chains below all came from one sample that was sequenced in a study of blood T cell repertoires in COVID-19. This table comes from immunoSEQ multiplex PCR, and its TCRdb copy is limited to in-frame clones, with some not included. The sample includes about 150,000 clones, around 80% seen only once; the top ten take roughly 8.9%. Sequenced sample: peripheral blood. Receptors were obtained from a woman in her forties or fifties with acute or convalescent COVID-19.

The chain has TRBV7-2 and TRBJ2-3; D ambiguous. In germline, CDR1 is SGHTA, CDR2 FQGNSA. The CDR3 runs 12 residues. Deletions cut 5 bases from V and 7 bases from J, with 10 bases between. This chain's CDR3 is CASSPTEYTQYF. CDR3 nucleotide sequence: TGTGCCAGCAGCCCTACAGAATATACGCAGTATTTT.

This clone was seen just once. V and J are TRBV7-2 and TRBJ2-7; 9 bases align to TRBD1. Looked up from germline, CDR1 is SGHTA and CDR2 is FQGNSA. The CDR3 has 14 amino acids. Trimming at V came to 1 base and at J to 3 bases, leaving 1 base not matched to a gene. CDR3 sequence reads: CASSLEGQGYEQYF. DNA for the CDR3: TGTGCCAGCAGCTTAGAGGGACAGGGCTACGAGCAGTACTTC. Based on the CDR3 plus reference TRBV7-2 and TRBJ2-7, the full variable domain is GAGVSQSPSNKVTEKGKDVELRCDPISGHTALYWYRQSLGQGLEFLIYFQGNSAPDKSGLPSDRFSAERTGGSVSTLTIQRTQQEDSAVYLCASSLEGQGYEQYFGPGTRLTVT.

This clone was picked up one time. The chain uses TRBV5-1 and TRBJ2-5; 11 bases match TRBD2. The ends lost 4 bases at V and 4 bases at J; junction bases unmatched: 6. The CDR3 is 15 amino acids. Germline V gene data show CDR1 as SGHRS and CDR2 as YFSETQ. CDR3 DNA sequence: TGCGCCAGCAGCCCAGCTACTAGCGGGAGAGAGACCCAGTACTTC. This translates into CASSPATSGRETQYF.

The chain carries TRBV7-2 and TRBJ1-2, with D maybe TRBD1 (5 bases). The germline gives CDR1 SGHTA, CDR2 FQGNSA. There are 15 residues in the CDR3. The V and J ends lost 1 base and 8 bases respectively, with 17 bases between them. CDR3 amino acids: CASSLGRVDLYGYTF. The CDR3 DNA follows: TGTGCCAGCAGCTTAGGCAGGGTGGATCTCTACGGCTACACCTTC.

V and J are TRBV2 and TRBJ2-2; a weak D match, TRBD2 (6 bases). Per germline, CDR1 SNHLY and CDR2 FYNNEI. The V gene lost 6 bases and the J gene lost 10 bases, with 21 bases spanning the gap. There are 15 residues in the CDR3. Here the CDR3 DNA reads TGTGCCAGCAGAAGCCGGGAGCAGAGTTTCCCGGAGCTGTTTTTT. Residues: CASRSREQSFPELFF.

V gene TRBV11-2 combines with J gene TRBJ1-1; 9 bases line up with TRBD1. Germline loops: CDR1 SGHAT, CDR2 FQNNGV. Trimming at V came to 3 bases and at J to 5 bases, leaving 1 base not matched to a gene. This CDR3 has 13 residues. In nucleotides, the CDR3 is TGTGCCAGCAGCTTGACAGGGGGTACTGAAGCTTTCTTT. It specifies CASSLTGGTEAFF.

This chain links TRBV14 with TRBJ2-3; D is unresolved. Germline CDR1 and CDR2: SGHDN and FVKESK. The CDR3 totals 13 residues. The V end lost 0 bases, the J end lost 5 bases, and 6 bases lay between the germline ends. CDR3 DNA sequence: TGTGCCAGCAGCCAAGATCTCGTAGATACGCAGTATTTT. Translating gives CASSQDLVDTQYF.

Note on this clone: One junction end does not reproduce the germline sequence, and a read error may be involved. CDR3 nucleotides: TGTGCCAGCAGCCCCCATACGTACTTGAACTTC. This codes for CASSPHTYLNF. The chain joins TRBV6-5 to TRBJ2-7; no reliable D call. Germline CDR1 reads MNHEY; CDR2 reads SVGAGI. The CDR3 contains 11 residues.

CDR3 amino acids: CASSQATGLAYEQYF. In DNA form, the CDR3 reads TGCGCCAGCAGCCAAGCTACCGGACTAGCCTACGAGCAGTACTTC. The genes are TRBV4-3 and TRBJ2-7; the match to TRBD2 covers 7 bases. CDR3 length equals 15 residues. Looked up from germline, CDR1 is LGHNA and CDR2 is YSLEER. The ends lost 1 base at V and 2 bases at J; junction bases unmatched: 5.

The chain recombines TRBV19 with TRBJ1-4, with a tentative D call TRBD1 (5 bases). CDR1 is LNHDA and CDR2 is SQIVND in the germline V gene (reference sequence). The V and J ends lost 7 bases and 0 bases respectively, with 6 bases between them. The CDR3 is made up of 13 amino acids. The chain's CDR3 is CASTGPTNEKLFF. In DNA form, the CDR3 reads TGTGCCAGTACAGGGCCAACTAATGAAAAACTGTTTTTT.

The rearrangement links TRBV4-2 to TRBJ1-2; D is perhaps TRBD1 (6 bases). The V gene's germline CDR1 is LGHNA and CDR2 YNFKEQ. CDR3 length: 15 residues. Between the trimmed V and J ends, which lost 5 bases and 6 bases, there was a span of 19 bases. CDR3 in amino acids: CASSYRTGGRDGYTF. The CDR3, as DNA: TGTGCCAGCAGCTACAGGACGGGGGGGCGGGATGGCTACACCTTC.

The DNA for the CDR3 is TGTGCCAGCTCACCGACGAATCCGGGACAGGGGACCCAGTACTTC. It codes for CASSPTNPGQGTQYF. The chain joins TRBV18 to TRBJ2-5; 9 nucleotides agree with TRBD1. The V segment lost 3 bases and the J segment 7 bases; nucleotides outside the gene matches: 9. In germline, CDR1 is KGHSH, CDR2 LQKENI. The length of the CDR3 is 15 residues. Full variable domain (missing parts from reference TRBV18 and TRBJ2-5): NAGVMQNPRHLVRRRGQEARLRCSPMKGHSHVYWYRQLPEEGLKFMVYLQKENIIDESGMPKERFSAEFPKEGPSILRIQQVVRGDSAAYFCASSPTNPGQGTQYFGPGTRLLVL.

This clone was seen a handful of times. The chain employs TRBV27 and TRBJ2-7, with 7 nucleotides matching TRBD1. J gave up 1 base and V 4 bases, and 1 base lay outside the gene matches. CDR1 is MNHEY and CDR2 is SMNVEV in the germline V gene (reference sequence). The CDR3 extends over 13 amino acids. The CDR3 region has the DNA TGTGCCAGCAGTTCGGGACAGTCCTACGAGCAGTACTTC. Its translation is CASSSGQSYEQYF.

This clone was detected only a few times. Other DNA sequences in the sample encode the same CDR3. The rearrangement uses TRBV18 and TRBJ2-7; 10 nucleotides match TRBD2. The CDR3 runs 14 residues. V lost 0 bases to trimming and J lost 4 bases; unmatched junction nucleotides: 0. Germline CDR1 KGHSH, CDR2 LQKENI. The CDR3 loop reads CASSPPGLAYEQYF. CDR3 DNA sequence: TGTGCCAGCTCACCACCGGGACTAGCGTACGAGCAGTACTTC. Variable domain in full (rest from reference TRBV18 and TRBJ2-7): NAGVMQNPRHLVRRRGQEARLRCSPMKGHSHVYWYRQLPEEGLKFMVYLQKENIIDESGMPKERFSAEFPKEGPSILRIQQVVRGDSAAYFCASSPPGLAYEQYFGPGTRLTVT.

The chain is built from TRBV7-2 and TRBJ2-7, with 7 bases identical to TRBD1. Germline loops: CDR1 SGHTA, CDR2 FQGNSA. V was clipped by 5 bases and J by 1 base; unmatched bases: 5. The CDR3 runs 14 residues. The CDR3 reads CASSHGTASYEQYF. CDR3 nucleotide sequence: TGTGCCAGCAGCCACGGGACAGCTTCCTACGAGCAGTACTTC.

V is TRBV6-2 or TRBV6-3 and J is TRBJ1-2; 9 positions agree with TRBD1. CDR3 length: 16 residues. Germline lookup yields CDR1 MNHEY and CDR2 SVGEGT. Germline trimming cut 5 bases from V and 6 bases from J; bases unmatched to any gene: 13. The CDR3 coding sequence is TGTGCCAGCAGTCATACTAAATCCGGGACAGGGAATGGCTACACCTTC. Protein product: CASSHTKSGTGNGYTF.

A few counts support this clone. J is TRBJ2-2 and V is TRBV2; D is perhaps TRBD2 (5 bases). The V end lost 4 bases, the J end lost 3 bases, and 9 bases lay between the germline ends. Germline loops: CDR1 SNHLY, CDR2 FYNNEI. The length of the CDR3 is 14 residues. CDR3 residues: CASSVRRDTGELFF. CDR3 DNA: TGTGCCAGCAGTGTAAGGCGGGACACCGGGGAGCTGTTTTTT.

For this clone: One end of the junction is discordant with germline, which a read error may explain. The gene calls are TRBV10-2 and TRBJ1-3; 7 positions match TRBD1. Germline assignment: CDR1 WSHSY and CDR2 SAAADI. The CDR3 consists of 15 residues. The CDR3 loop reads CASSRRGSSENTIYF. Written as DNA, the CDR3 is TGCGCCAGCAGTCGCAGGGGGTCTTCTGAAAACACCATATATTTT.

This clone was counted a single time. The chain uses TRBV24-1 and TRBJ1-5; unclear D gene. V was trimmed by 2 bases and J by 0 bases, leaving 10 bases between them. Germline V gene lookup returns CDR1 KGHDR and CDR2 SFDVKD. The CDR3 sequence is 16 residues long. As DNA, the CDR3 is TGTGCCACCAGTGATTCACGAGGTGATAGCAATCAGCCCCAGCATTTT. It is translated as CATSDSRGDSNQPQHF.

J is TRBJ2-1 and V is TRBV10-1, with 10 bases fitting TRBD2. This CDR3 contains 22 residues. Germline V lookup: CDR1 WNHNN, CDR2 SYGVQD (reference sequence). Trimming at V came to 4 bases and at J to 5 bases, leaving 26 bases not matched to a gene. CDR3: CASSAIRIASGSPNEDHNEQFF. The CDR3 DNA sequence: TGCGCCAGCAGTGCCATTAGAATCGCTAGCGGGAGCCCGAATGAGGACCACAATGAGCAGTTCTTC.

The CDR3 nucleotides read TGTGCCAGCAGCTTGGAGGGTAGGGGGAGGGGACTTGAAGCTTTCTTT. This codes for CASSLEGRGRGLEAFF. The V and J genes are TRBV5-5 and TRBJ1-1, with a possible D match to TRBD1 (6 bases). The CDR3 consists of 16 residues. The V gene lost 0 bases and the J gene lost 7 bases, with 19 bases spanning the gap. Germline CDR1 SGHKS, CDR2 YYEKEE (reference sequence).

This chain links TRBV30 with TRBJ1-6; no clear D gene. This CDR3 is built from 13 residues. V was pared by 4 bases and J by 7 bases, with 11 bases between. Germline CDR1 reads GTSNPN; CDR2 reads SVGIG (reference sequence). CDR3 DNA sequence: TGTGCCTGGAACGGGTCCGGCAATTCACCCCTCCACTTT. Translation: CAWNGSGNSPLHF.

V gene TRBV18 combines with J gene TRBJ1-5; the D is unclear. Germline values: CDR1 KGHSH, CDR2 LQKENI. Trimming removed 5 bases from V and 4 bases from J, with 6 bases in between. The CDR3 runs 12 residues. CDR3 amino acids: CASSSENQPQHF. The CDR3 DNA reads TGTGCCAGCTCAAGCGAGAATCAGCCCCAGCATTTT.

V gene TRBV6-4 combines with J gene TRBJ1-1; a possible D gene is TRBD1 (5 bases). The CDR3 has 13 residues. Germline CDR1 is MRHNA and CDR2 is SNTAGT. V dropped 0 bases and J dropped 11 bases, with 13 bases sitting between them. The CDR3 DNA reads TGTGCCAGCAGTGACTCCAGGGCCTCGGCGGCTTTCTTT. It encodes CASSDSRASAAFF.

The sample holds one count of this clone. CDR3 in amino acids: CASSQQGSGNTIYF. DNA for the CDR3: TGTGCCAGCAGCCAGCAGGGCTCTGGAAACACCATATATTTT. The rearrangement uses TRBV5-4 and TRBJ1-3; D is possibly TRBD1 (5 bases). Germline loops: CDR1 SGHNT, CDR2 YYREEE (reference sequence). The CDR3 loop spans 14 amino acids. The ends were cut back, 4 bases at V and 0 bases at J, with 8 bases in the middle.

The chain links TRBV7-8 to TRBJ2-1, with TRBD1 identical over 7 bases. V lost 5 bases to trimming and J lost 4 bases; unmatched junction nucleotides: 8. The CDR3 is made up of 15 amino acids. The germline CDR1 and CDR2 sequences are SGHVS and FQNEAQ. In DNA, the CDR3 is TGTGCCAGCAGCCCAGGGACAGCCGTTTACAATGAGCAGTTCTTC. It codes for CASSPGTAVYNEQFF. The whole variable domain, filled in from reference TRBV7-8 and TRBJ2-1, reads GAGVSQSPRYKVAKRGQDVALRCDPISGHVSLFWYQQALGQGPEFLTYFQNEAQLDKSGLPSDRFFAERPEGSVSTLKIQRTQQEDSAVYLCASSPGTAVYNEQFFGPGTRLTVL.